Below, one T cell receptor beta chain is given with its context. The target of this receptor is not known. It has no much larger one-base neighbor in the sample; base qualities were not kept. This sample includes further DNA sequences coding for the same CDR3. The junction carries 12 bases between V and J, which are trimmed by 4 bases and 1 base respectively. Reading the germline V gene gives CDR1 MDHEN and CDR2 SYDVKM. Measured from the cysteine to the phenylalanine, the CDR3 is 15 residues long. Only the CDR3 region is kept as DNA, spanning 45 bases read in frame from base 1. The donors were healthy, HIV-negative adults who had no recently reported acute infections or vaccinations. Every donor was a Caucasian adult living in Nashville, Tennessee, USA. CD4+ T cells were enriched by magnetic negative selection, after which naive cells were positively selected on CD45RA and the negative fraction was taken as the memory subset. After blood collection by leukapheresis, PBMCs were isolated using Ficoll-Histopaque density gradient centrifugation and then cryopreserved in the vapor phase of liquid nitrogen. Analytical flow cytometry was used to check the purity and quantity of every magnetically sorted T cell population. Each sorted fraction had its genomic DNA isolated and then quantified by UV absorbance on a Nanodrop 2000c.

This entry comes from a study of shared clonotypes between healthy human individuals (dated by TCRdb to 2018 to 2021). Background for the entire study: Three men and a couple of women, aged 18 to 49 years, made up the cohort. For each donor, three plates each were used for CD4 naive and CD4 memory, two plates were used for CD8 naive, and one plate was used for CD8 memory. Blood TCR repertoires of roughly five healthy adults were deeply sequenced to estimate repertoire size and the extent of clonotype sharing between individuals. Different laboratories and diverse techniques were used to prepare libraries and sequence TCR repertoires, to increase sequencing depth and limit assay-specific biases. Leukapheresis yielded between about 0.9 and 8.9 billion PBMCs per donor.

Results and caveats for the whole study, not just this receptor: Because the study included only a small number of donors, the genetic and exposure-history diversity represented was limited. Based on pairwise subsampling, the degree of clonotype sharing among donors was expected to be affected by sequencing depth. Higher generation probabilities were observed for clonotypes shared by all four sorted-subset donors than for non-shared clonotypes. Sampling was limited to blood, and TCR repertoires in tissue likely differ from TCR repertoires in blood. Even with the large sequencing depth, rarefaction of the sorted-subset datasets indicated that sequencing was incomplete. Approximately 5% of naive CD4, 3.5% of naive CD8, 2.3% of memory CD4, and more than 0.35% of memory CD8 clonotypes were shared across a few donors. Naive subsets generally had larger estimated clonotype richness than memory subsets did.

Using the deep immunoSEQ assay, multiplex PCR amplified TCR CDR3 regions from genomic DNA. Extracted genomic DNA from each cell subset was spread evenly across all wells of several immunoSEQ 96-well plates, with each plate serving as a replicate. Each replicate PCR for sorted subsets received around 0.2 ug genomic DNA, equal to roughly 30,000 T cell genomes. The purified libraries were quantified using a Qubit 3.0 fluorometer, sized with a Bioanalyzer 2100, and then quantified again using the KAPA Library Quantification kit. Each immunoSEQ 96-well plate was sequenced on its own single-read 150-cycle Illumina NextSeq 550 flow cell. As for the original processing: Because only junctional sequences without quality scores were contained in the immunoSEQ output, filtering matching that applied to full-length reads could not be performed. Sequences were annotated with PyIR, a Python wrapper for IgBLAST v1.9, using IMGT germline references to assign V/J genes and CDR3. Reads were filtered out if the reads had weak V/J assignments (E-value above 1e-6), no CDR3, stop codons, out-of-frame junctions, or ambiguous translated residues. V3J clonotypes were defined as sequences sharing the same inferred V gene, J gene, and CDR3 amino acid sequence. Percentage overlap between repertoires was calculated by dividing the number of shared unique clonotypes by the size of the smaller repertoire. Richness of each repertoire was evaluated using RTK rarefaction, the Chao1 estimator, and Recon v2.1 estimates of unobserved clonotypes. Generation probabilities for all TCRbeta clonotypes obtained by the gDNA method from a few donors were computed using OLGA. Imported from immuneACCESS, the table was reduced by TCRdb to in-frame sequences with V and J called. These copies leave out some clones; in studies compared against another copy, an unresolved V gene accounts for under half, and the cause of the remainder is not known. The DNA gave D and trimming, while V, J and clone size come from that table. Across this sample there are about 2,500,000 clones, with roughly nine tenths seen only once. The leading ten clones occupy 0.14% of the sample.

The sample taken for sequencing was naive CD4+ T cells sorted from blood. The cell subset or site label on this specimen signifies: CD45RA+ positively selected. This clonotype was obtained from a man younger than 35 in good health. The chain couples TRBV28 to TRBJ2-3; the best D guess is TRBD2, with 6 bases matching. The CDR3 is CASSSPGTGTDTQYF. The nucleotide sequence reads TGTGCCAGCAGTTCCCCCGGGACTGGCACAGATACGCAGTATTTT.